Following are 3 T cell receptor beta chains from one sample sequenced in a study of blood T cell repertoires in COVID-19. Only in-frame clones appear in the TCRdb table, and some are missing; sequencing was by immunoSEQ multiplex PCR. Altogether around 68,000 clones are present, approximately 88% being singletons, with the ten largest covering around 2%. Material for sequencing was peripheral blood. Source of these receptors: a human donor in a cohort sampled during active COVID-19.

J is TRBJ2-7 and V is TRBV29-1; 8 positions match TRBD1. The germline gives CDR1 SQVTM, CDR2 ANQGSEA. V trimming: 4 bases; J trimming: 7 bases; junction bases outside the gene matches: 6. The CDR3 runs 12 residues. The CDR3 bases are TGCAGCGTTGGACAGGGGACGTTAGAGCAGTACTTC. Its translation: CSVGQGTLEQYF.

The CDR3 DNA is TGTGCCAGCAGTTCCCGGGGGGGCTATGGCTACACCTTC. Translated: CASSSRGGYGYTF. The chain is built from TRBV27 and TRBJ1-2, with D possibly being TRBD1 (5 bases). The CDR3 is 13 residues long. Germline loops: CDR1 MNHEY, CDR2 SMNVEV (reference sequence). Between the trimmed V and J ends, which lost 4 bases and 4 bases, there was a span of 10 bases.

This sequence joins TRBV18 and TRBJ1-2; D possibly corresponds to TRBD1 (5 bases). The CDR3 has 15 amino acids. V gave up 6 bases and J gave up 4 bases, with 18 bases separating them. CDR1 and CDR2 (germline): KGHSH, LQKENI. The CDR3 sequence: CASSPGLGGGYGYTF. For the CDR3, the DNA is TGTGCCAGCTCCCCGGGACTTGGGGGAGGCTATGGCTACACCTTC. The full variable domain, its missing parts supplied by reference TRBV18 and TRBJ1-2, is NAGVMQNPRHLVRRRGQEARLRCSPMKGHSHVYWYRQLPEEGLKFMVYLQKENIIDESGMPKERFSAEFPKEGPSILRIQQVVRGDSAAYFCASSPGLGGGYGYTFGSGTRLTVV.